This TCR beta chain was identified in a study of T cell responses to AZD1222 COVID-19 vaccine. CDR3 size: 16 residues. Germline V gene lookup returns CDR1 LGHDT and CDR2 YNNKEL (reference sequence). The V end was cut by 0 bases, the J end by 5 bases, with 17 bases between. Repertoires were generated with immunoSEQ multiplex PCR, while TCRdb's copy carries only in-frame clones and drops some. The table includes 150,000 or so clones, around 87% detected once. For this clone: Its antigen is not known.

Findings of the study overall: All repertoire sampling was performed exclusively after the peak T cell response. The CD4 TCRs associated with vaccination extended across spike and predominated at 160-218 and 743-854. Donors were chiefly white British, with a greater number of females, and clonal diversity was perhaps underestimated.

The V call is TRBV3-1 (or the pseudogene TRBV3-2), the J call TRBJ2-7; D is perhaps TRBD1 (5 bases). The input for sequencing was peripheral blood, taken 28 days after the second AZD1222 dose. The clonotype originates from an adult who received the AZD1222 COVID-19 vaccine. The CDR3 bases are TGTGCCAGCAGCCAAGATGGCAAGGGGCTCAGGGACGAGCAGTACTTC. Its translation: CASSQDGKGLRDEQYF.